This is a list of T cell receptor beta chains from one sample in a study of T cells in Graves' hyperthyroidism and ophthalmopathy. MiXCR, run by TCRdb on the multiplex PCR reads, gives a single entry per CDR3 protein. The sample includes some 460,000 distinct CDR3 sequences, 15% to 18% of them seen just once. The specimen was blood. These receptors came from a woman between 18 and 30 years old with Graves' hyperthyroidism. CDR3s include the opening cysteine and the closing phenylalanine or tryptophan. D genes are given only for firm matches. Rows may omit the clone size; those that give it use once, few, many or a size class.

clone size: many
D gene: TRBD1
V gene: TRBV7-2
J gene: TRBJ2-7
CDR3 protein: CASSPDRGNYYEQYF
CDR3 DNA: TGTGCCAGCAGCCCGGACAGGGGAAACTATTACGAGCAGTACTTC

clone size: .
D gene: .
V gene: TRBV9
J gene: TRBJ2-2
CDR3 protein: CASSVVPENTGELFF
CDR3 DNA: TGTGCCAGCAGCGTAGTCCCGGAGAACACCGGGGAGCTGTTTTTT

clone size: .
D gene: .
V gene: TRBV6-1
J gene: TRBJ1-6
CDR3 protein: CASKSPTYNSPLHF
CDR3 DNA: TGTGCCAGCAAGTCGCCGACCTATAATTCACCCCTCCACTTT

clone size: few
D gene: .
V gene: TRBV9
J gene: TRBJ2-7
CDR3 protein: CASSETDAAPYEQYF
CDR3 DNA: TGTGCCAGCAGCGAAACAGATGCGGCCCCCTACGAGCAGTACTTC

clone size: many
D gene: TRBD1
V gene: TRBV24-1
J gene: TRBJ2-1
CDR3 protein: CATSAWQGAFNEQFF
CDR3 DNA: TGTGCCACCAGTGCCTGGCAGGGGGCATTTAATGAGCAGTTCTTC

clone size: many
D gene: .
V gene: TRBV5-1
J gene: TRBJ1-2
CDR3 protein: CASAPGSVYGYTF
CDR3 DNA: TGCGCCAGCGCCCCAGGGTCCGTCTATGGCTACACCTTC

clone size: few
D gene: .
V gene: TRBV6-2/TRBV6-3
J gene: TRBJ1-2
CDR3 protein: CASSRLGSSANYGYTF
CDR3 DNA: TGTGCCAGCAGCCGTTTAGGCTCCTCAGCTAACTATGGCTACACCTTC

clone size: many
D gene: .
V gene: TRBV11-2
J gene: TRBJ2-7
CDR3 protein: CASSLLTGRNYEQYF
CDR3 DNA: TGTGCCAGCAGCTTACTTACAGGCCGTAACTACGAGCAGTACTTC

clone size: .
D gene: .
V gene: TRBV20-1
J gene: TRBJ2-5
CDR3 protein: CSAREAEGAVTLLEETQYF
CDR3 DNA: TGCAGTGCTAGAGAAGCGGAGGGGGCGGTAACTTTGCTAGAAGAGACCCAGTACTTC

clone size: .
D gene: TRBD1
V gene: TRBV29-1
J gene: TRBJ2-3
CDR3 protein: CSVKPQGATDTQYF
CDR3 DNA: TGCAGCGTTAAGCCGCAGGGGGCAACAGATACGCAGTATTTT

clone size: few
D gene: .
V gene: TRBV20-1
J gene: TRBJ2-1
CDR3 protein: CSAREGVLDNEQFF
CDR3 DNA: TGCAGTGCTAGAGAGGGGGTATTAGACAATGAGCAGTTCTTC

clone size: many
D gene: .
V gene: TRBV13
J gene: TRBJ2-7
CDR3 protein: CASSLVTTYEQYF
CDR3 DNA: TGTGCCAGCAGCTTAGTTACAACCTACGAGCAGTACTTC

clone size: few
D gene: .
V gene: TRBV3-1
J gene: TRBJ2-2
CDR3 protein: CASSTKQSRGELFF
CDR3 DNA: TGTGCCAGCAGTACTAAGCAGAGTCGCGGGGAGCTGTTTTTT

clone size: few
D gene: .
V gene: TRBV27
J gene: TRBJ1-1
CDR3 protein: CASSWERRTFF
CDR3 DNA: TGTGCCAGCAGCTGGGAGAGGAGGACTTTCTTT

clone size: .
D gene: .
V gene: TRBV7-9
J gene: TRBJ2-3
CDR3 protein: CATPTESLGTQYF
CDR3 DNA: TGTGCCACCCCGACTGAATCCCTTGGCACGCAGTATTTT

clone size: .
D gene: .
V gene: TRBV24-1
J gene: TRBJ2-2
CDR3 protein: CATSDFLGIPNTGELFF
CDR3 DNA: TGTGCCACCAGTGATTTCCTGGGCATTCCGAACACCGGGGAGCTGTTTTTT